This T cell receptor (beta chain) is drawn from a study of cytomegalovirus exposure and HLA in healthy donors. The PCR ran on 60 Vbeta and 13 Jbeta primers. TCRdb's table, derived via immunoSEQ multiplex PCR, lists solely in-frame clones and lacks some. Among 140,000 to 150,000 clones, 66% were seen once, and the ten largest hold 6.5%. This CDR3 contains 14 residues. CDR1 and CDR2 (germline): MNHEY, SVGAGI. Trimming stripped 2 bases from V and 4 bases from J, with 11 bases between. Findings and limits, study-wide: Presence/absence results assume similar sequencing depth per donor, which may not hold.

In the case of this clone: Its antigen remains unidentified.

This chain joins TRBV6-5 and TRBJ1-2; tentative D call: TRBD1 (6 bases). Sequenced: PBMCs. This TCR derives from a woman aged 55-69 years in good health and CMV-seronegative. The CDR3 loop is CASSYGQYFYGYTF. CDR3 bases: TGTGCCAGCAGTTACGGACAGTACTTCTATGGCTACACCTTC.